This T cell receptor beta chain was sequenced during a study of blood T cell repertoires in COVID-19. TCRdb's copy holds only in-frame clones and misses some; the assay was immunoSEQ multiplex PCR. The data show under 300,000 clones, roughly 90% seen once. Germline lookup yields CDR1 LNHDA and CDR2 SQIVND (reference sequence). The CDR3 sequence is 15 residues long. Deletions cut 3 bases from V and 0 bases from J, with 8 bases between. The rearrangement uses TRBV19 and TRBJ2-2; D gene ambiguous. This TCR derives from a man in his 60s who had recovered from COVID-19. Sequences were obtained from peripheral blood. The CDR3 nucleotides are TGTGCCAGTAGTATCCGGGTCCCGAACACCGGGGAGCTGTTTTTT. This encodes CASSIRVPNTGELFF.